A single sample is the source of the 3 T cell receptor beta chains below, sequenced in a study of blood T cell repertoires in COVID-19. This table comes from immunoSEQ multiplex PCR, and its TCRdb copy is limited to in-frame clones, with some not included. The sample consists of nearly 80,000 clones, roughly 87% of them appearing once. Sequenced input: peripheral blood. The receptors originated from a woman older than 75 with active or convalescent COVID-19.

This clone has a single count. The CDR3 protein is CASSPTVGTGSGNTIYF. The CDR3 DNA reads as TGTGCCAGCAGCCCAACCGTTGGGACAGGCAGTGGAAACACCATATATTTT. This chain joins TRBV9 and TRBJ1-3; the match to TRBD1 covers 8 bases. CDR3 length equals 17 residues. Germline CDR1 is SGDLS and CDR2 is YYNGEE. V lost 4 bases to trimming and J lost 3 bases; unmatched junction nucleotides: 12.

Only a few counts were recorded for this clone. The chain combines TRBV7-9 with TRBJ1-2; 9 nucleotides line up with TRBD1. This CDR3 contains 15 residues. Germline CDR1 and CDR2: SEHNR and FQNEAQ (reference sequence). Losses at the gene ends were 5 bases for V and 4 bases for J; bases not matched to a gene: 8. CDR3 nucleotide sequence: TGTGCCAGCAGCCCTGGGACAGGGAGGAGCTATGGCTACACCTTC. Encoded protein: CASSPGTGRSYGYTF.

The rearrangement uses TRBV6-2 or TRBV6-3 and TRBJ1-2; D is possibly TRBD1 (6 bases). There are 15 residues in the CDR3. The V gene's germline CDR1 is MNHEY and CDR2 SVGEGT. V was trimmed by 5 bases and J by 8 bases, leaving 21 bases between them. The CDR3 is CASSAQTGQRGGYTF. DNA of the CDR3: TGTGCCAGCAGTGCCCAGACAGGCCAACGAGGGGGCTACACCTTC.